The source of this T cell receptor beta chain is a study of shared clonotypes between healthy human individuals. As for this clone: What it binds is unknown. Other DNA variants within this sample encode the same CDR3.

Germline-derived CDR1 and CDR2 are SGHTA and FQGTGA. The CDR3 extends over 13 amino acids. V was clipped by 0 bases and J by 8 bases, with 10 bases between them. The authors split each subset's genomic DNA evenly across several immunoSEQ plates. Measured with immunoSEQ multiplex PCR; TCRdb has only the in-frame clones, and not every one. The sample records hundreds of thousands of clones, around 78% being singletons. Study results and caveats: Sampling included only blood; tissue repertoires likely differ.

The sequenced sample was PBMCs. The TCR comes from a woman between 40 and 50 years old in good health. Some clones in this sample may be carry-over from other donors' samples. The genes are TRBV7-3 and TRBJ1-1; D might be TRBD1 (5 bases). The CDR3 region is CASSLTGQGEAFF. For the CDR3, the DNA is TGTGCCAGCAGCTTAACGGGTCAGGGAGAAGCTTTCTTT.